This T cell receptor beta chain was captured by sequencing in a study of blood T cell repertoires in COVID-19. Turning to the study itself: In Cohort 3, a recovered donor had either two negative PCRs, clearance, or symptom resolution. T cells, B-cell-depleted T cells, or PBMCs provided the cDNA or gDNA that served as material.

The data were produced by immunoSEQ multiplex PCR, yet TCRdb's version contains in-frame clones alone and is incomplete. The sample yields about 190,000 clones, approximately 86% seen once. Participants were aged roughly 18 to 90 years, lived in about 26 US areas, and enrolled virtually. CDR1 is SQVTM and CDR2 is ANQGSEA in the germline V gene. The CDR3 spans 16 residues. V was pared by 4 bases and J by 0 bases, with 16 bases between. The V call is TRBV29-1, the J call TRBJ2-1; the D gene is possibly TRBD1 (8 bases). The TCR was taken from a middle-aged woman in a cohort exposed to, infected with or recovered from COVID-19 (not recorded which). Sequenced sample: PBMCs or T cells enriched from blood (not recorded which). CDR3 DNA: TGCAGCGTTGGCGGGAGTGGACAGGGCTCCTACAATGAGCAGTTCTTC. It is translated as CSVGGSGQGSYNEQFF.